The 2 T cell receptor beta chains listed next were all sequenced from one sample in a study of metastatic and nonmetastatic thyroid tumors. TCRdb re-analyzed the PCR reads through MiXCR. Of about 82,000 clones listed, approximately 12% are singletons. Patients had received no treatment of any kind before thyroid surgery. The sample consisted of tumor tissue. All receptors derive from a female donor with papillary thyroid cancer or a benign thyroid nodule (not recorded which). Some clones in this sample may be carry-over from other donors' samples.

Only a few counts were recorded for this clone. A much larger clone differs by one base, so this may be a read error. The rearrangement uses TRBV28 and TRBJ2-7; possible D gene TRBD1, 5 bases. Deletions cut 6 bases from V and 2 bases from J, with 17 bases between. The germline V gene has CDR1 MDHEN and CDR2 SYDVKM. This CDR3 contains 15 residues. CDR3 coding DNA: TGTGCCAGCAGGGAATCAGACAGTCGTACCTACGAGCAGTACTTC. Translating gives CASRESDSRTYEQYF.

This clone came up many times. The chain couples TRBV7-6 to TRBJ1-1; a weak D match, TRBD1 (5 bases). V gave up 1 base and J gave up 4 bases, with 16 bases separating them. CDR1 is SGHVS, CDR2 FNYEAQ, per germline. The CDR3 runs to 16 residues. The CDR3 is CASSLGPGPLTTEAFF. CDR3 coding DNA: TGTGCCAGCAGCTTAGGCCCGGGACCATTGACCACTGAAGCTTTCTTT.